The 2 T cell receptor beta chains reported below all come from one sample, sequenced in a study of long-term antiretroviral therapy in people with HIV. An immunoSEQ assay, version v3.0, was performed at survey level. Data came from immunoSEQ multiplex PCR; TCRdb stores just in-frame clones and leaves some out. The sample contains 18,000 or so clones, 78% of which appear only once. The specimen was unsorted PBMCs, collected at the start of antiretroviral therapy, before treatment. Receptor source: a woman aged 40 to 49 with HIV.

V and J are TRBV4-2 and TRBJ2-5; 12 bases are a match to TRBD1. Germline V gives CDR1 LGHNA, CDR2 YNFKEQ. The CDR3 runs to 17 residues. With 3 bases clipped from V and 4 bases from J, the junction kept 9 bases outside the gene matches. The CDR3 nucleotides read TGTGCCAGCAGCCACGTCCCGGGACAGGGGGCTGGAGAGACCCAGTACTTC. Residues: CASSHVPGQGAGETQYF.

This clone was seen just once. The V gene is TRBV27, the J gene TRBJ2-6; D perhaps matches TRBD1 (6 bases). CDR3 length: 20 amino acids. The germline V and J ends were trimmed by 5 bases and 0 bases, with 23 bases remaining between them. Germline CDR1 and CDR2: MNHEY and SMNVEV (reference sequence). The CDR3: CASSPSQGSRRFSGANVLTF. The CDR3 nucleotides are TGTGCCAGCAGTCCGTCACAGGGCTCGCGCCGTTTCTCTGGGGCCAACGTCCTGACTTTC.